This TCR beta chain was documented in a study of PD-1 blockade in mismatch repair-deficient tumors. Turning to the study itself: Enrolled about 2013-2017, patients had progressing, pretreated mismatch repair-deficient cancers of approximately 13 types.

Every patient had mismatch repair deficiency by PCR or immunohistochemistry. The repertoire was sequenced with immunoSEQ multiplex PCR; TCRdb's copy has only in-frame clones and lacks some. The table shows approximately 63,000 clones, with 88% occurring only once. To note about this clone: Its antigen remains unidentified.

V shed 1 base and J shed 6 bases, with 15 bases lying between them. The CDR3 length is 16 residues. From germline, CDR1 is MDHEN and CDR2 SYDVKM. Whole-study findings and limits: Rapid post-treatment expansion, then contraction, generally preceding radiologic response, marked tumor-resident clones.

This chain links TRBV28 with TRBJ1-4, with D tentatively TRBD1 (5 bases). The TCR was taken from an adult with mismatch repair-deficient cancer. Sequencing used peripheral blood, obtained 52 weeks after starting pembrolizumab. This CDR3 reads CASSLFEGQPDEKLFF. The CDR3, as DNA: TGTGCCAGCAGTTTATTTGAAGGACAACCGGATGAAAAACTGTTTTTT.